The clone carrying this T cell receptor (beta chain) was seen more than once but under ten times. Its matching antigen is unknown. The sample is drawn from a study of radiotherapy plus CTLA-4 blockade in lung cancer. About the research overall: With less than 40% of patients having disease control, objective responses were seen in approximately 18%. Study-level points and caveats: Expansion of tumor-derived TCR clones was observed in blood after radiotherapy plus ipilimumab.

The CDR3 sequence is 12 residues long. V was pared by 5 bases and J by 7 bases, with 12 bases between. Germline V lookup: CDR1 SQVTM, CDR2 ANQGSEA. Measured with immunoSEQ multiplex PCR; TCRdb has only the in-frame clones, and not every one. The sample has about 88,000 clones; about two thirds are singletons. Sequencing was performed on peripheral blood, taken from a patient treated with radiotherapy plus ipilimumab. The rearrangement uses TRBV29-1 and TRBJ2-1; D is unclear. This TCR came from a human donor with non-small cell lung cancer that progressed on radiotherapy plus ipilimumab. In DNA, the CDR3 is TGCAGCGTTCCCAGATACGAAAATGAGCAGTTCTTC. It translates to CSVPRYENEQFF.